A single T cell receptor beta chain is shown here with its context. The entry originates in a study of blood T cells in healthy people across ages. A J-beta primer mix and a sample-barcoded 5' primer were used in a second PCR of roughly 6 to 12 cycles. TCRdb independently ran MiXCR on the 5' RACE reads; one entry per CDR3 protein. The table lists about 1,400,000 distinct CDR3 sequences, approximately 38% of them singletons. Sequenced: blood. This sequence originates from a woman between 18 and 30 years old in good health.

CDR3 nucleotides: TGTGCCAGCACTATCGGGGGGGGAGGCTACAATGAGCAGTTCTTC. Amino acids: CASTIGGGGYNEQFF. The chain couples TRBV27 to TRBJ2-1, with 8 positions matching TRBD2. The CDR3 runs to 15 residues. Germline CDR1 is MNHEY and CDR2 is SMNVEV (reference sequence). V lost 7 bases, J lost 3 bases, and 8 bases stayed unmatched.